This T cell receptor (beta chain) was captured in a study of blood T cell repertoires in COVID-19. Study details: Researchers got acute and convalescent COVID-19 samples from the United States, Italy and Spain. The cDNA or gDNA used as material had been derived from T cells, B-cell-depleted T cells, or PBMCs.

Original processing notes: How many nucleated cells were present was estimated from reference gene primer amplification. The table came from immunoSEQ multiplex PCR; TCRdb's copy has only in-frame clones and leaves some out. V and J calls and clone size are those listed in that table; D and trimming were worked out from the DNA. The table has about 260,000 clones, roughly 86% seen once; the top ten hold around 8.8%. Germline CDR1 is MNHNY and CDR2 is SVGAGI (reference sequence). V was trimmed by 7 bases and J by 0 bases, leaving 13 bases between them. This CDR3 is built from 15 residues. Input material: peripheral blood. The V gene is TRBV6-6, the J gene TRBJ1-3, with unresolved D. This TCR came from a man in his forties or fifties with active or convalescent COVID-19. CDR3 sequence reads: CASMIDSYSGNTIYF. The CDR3 DNA sequence: TGTGCCAGCATGATCGACTCCTACTCTGGAAACACCATATATTTT.